Sequencing of this T cell receptor beta chain was carried out in a study of T cells in Graves' hyperthyroidism and ophthalmopathy. Study overall: It was at initial diagnosis, before any treatment, that peripheral blood was collected.

In its sample, this clonotype was seen many times. The antigen is unknown. The PBMCs were sourced from fresh peripheral blood (around 10 ml). TCR beta CDR3 region amplification was performed from RNA transcripts. Carried out on the TCR CDR3, a first-round RT-PCR used the HTBI primer set. Each CDR3 protein gets one entry after TCRdb re-called the multiplex PCR reads with MiXCR. The sample records 450,000 to 550,000 distinct CDR3 sequences, around a quarter being singletons. Findings and limits, study-wide: Most expanded thyroid clonotypes above 0.001 recurred in blood. A 13 V-J signature model discriminated ophthalmopathy versus stable hyperthyroidism.

Germline CDR1 is KGHSH and CDR2 is LQKENI. The CDR3 runs to 16 residues. Losses at the gene ends were 2 bases for V and 5 bases for J; bases not matched to a gene: 10. The TCR was taken from a woman aged 25 to 39 with Graves' ophthalmopathy. Material for sequencing was blood. The rearrangement uses TRBV18 and TRBJ1-1, with TRBD1 matching over 8 bases. The CDR3 bases are TGTGCCAGCTCACCATCAGGGGGCGCAGGGAAGACTGAAGCTTTCTTT. Translated, it gives CASSPSGGAGKTEAFF.